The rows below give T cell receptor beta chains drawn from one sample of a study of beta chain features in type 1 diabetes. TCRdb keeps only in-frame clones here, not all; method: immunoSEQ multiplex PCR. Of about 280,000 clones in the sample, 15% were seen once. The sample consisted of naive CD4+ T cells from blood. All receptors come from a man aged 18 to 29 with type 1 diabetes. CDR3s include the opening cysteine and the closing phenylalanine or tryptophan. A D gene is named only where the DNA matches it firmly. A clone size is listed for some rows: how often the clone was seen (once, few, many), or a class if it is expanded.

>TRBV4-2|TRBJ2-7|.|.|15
TGTGCCAGCAGCCAATTGGCCTCAAACTCCTACGAGCAGTACTTC
CASSQLASNSYEQYF
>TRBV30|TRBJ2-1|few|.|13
TGTGCCTGGAGTCCGCGGAGCTCCAATGAGCAGTTCTTC
CAWSPRSSNEQFF
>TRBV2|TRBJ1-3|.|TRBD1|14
TGTGCCAGCAACGCACAGGGGGCTGGAAACACCATATATTTT
CASNAQGAGNTIYF
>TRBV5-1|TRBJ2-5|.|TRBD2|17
TGCGCCAGCAGCAAATTACTAGTGGGACTAGCACAAGAGACCCAGTACTTC
CASSKLLVGLAQETQYF
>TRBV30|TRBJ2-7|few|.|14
TGTGCCTCCGAGTCCCACCTGACAGAATCAGAGCAGTACTTC
CASESHLTESEQYF
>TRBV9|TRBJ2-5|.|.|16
TGTGCCAGCAGCTCCCACATGAGGGTGAAAGGAGAGACCCAGTACTTC
CASSSHMRVKGETQYF
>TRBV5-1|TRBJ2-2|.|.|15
TGCGCCAGCGATAAAGGACAGCCGAACACCGGGGAGCTGTTTTTT
CASDKGQPNTGELFF
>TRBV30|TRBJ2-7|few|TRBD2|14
TGTGCCTGGAGTCGGGGCGGGGGGGCCTACGAGCAGTACTTC
CAWSRGGGAYEQYF
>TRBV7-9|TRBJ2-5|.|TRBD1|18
TGTGCCAGCAGCTTAGGTCCCGTATCGGACAGGGGGCCAGAGACCCAGTACTTC
CASSLGPVSDRGPETQYF
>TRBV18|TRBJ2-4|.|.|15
TGTGCCAGCTCACCGGGTAGACTAGCCAAAAACATTCAGTACTTC
CASSPGRLAKNIQYF
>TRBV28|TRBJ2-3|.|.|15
TGTGCCAGCAGTCGGAGGGGGCGGGGAACAGATACGCAGTATTTT
CASSRRGRGTDTQYF
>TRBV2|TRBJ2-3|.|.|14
TGTGCCAGCCCCCACGGACAGCTCACAGATACGCAGTATTTT
CASPHGQLTDTQYF
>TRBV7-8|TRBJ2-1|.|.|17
TGTGCCAGCAGATTAACCATGGCGGGAAGCTCCTACAATGAGCAGTTCTTC
CASRLTMAGSSYNEQFF
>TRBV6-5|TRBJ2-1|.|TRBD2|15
TGTGCCAGCAGTTATCGGACTAGCGAACACAATGAGCAGTTCTTC
CASSYRTSEHNEQFF
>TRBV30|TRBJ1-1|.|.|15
TGTGCCTGGCGAACCCCGGACACGAAGAACACTGAAGCTTTCTTT
CAWRTPDTKNTEAFF
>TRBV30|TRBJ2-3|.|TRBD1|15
TGTGCCTGGGGGCGACAGGGTAGTTATACAGATACGCAGTATTTT
CAWGRQGSYTDTQYF
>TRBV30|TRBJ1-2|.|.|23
TGTGCCTGGAGTGCCCCAACCCGTTATTTTGGCGTCCGTTTAGCAGGGAGGGACTATGGCTACACCTTC
CAWSAPTRYFGVRLAGRDYGYTF
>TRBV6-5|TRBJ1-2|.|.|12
TGTGCCAGCAGTCAGGGAGGAGGCGGCTACACCTTC
CASSQGGGGYTF
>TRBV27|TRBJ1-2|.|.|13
TGTGCCAGCAGTCCGGGACACAACTATGGCTACACCTTC
CASSPGHNYGYTF
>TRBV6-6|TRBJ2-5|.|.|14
TGTGCCAGCAGTTACCCGGCTAGAGCAGAGACCCAGTACTTC
CASSYPARAETQYF
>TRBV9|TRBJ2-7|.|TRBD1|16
TGTGCCAGCAGCGGAGCCGGGACAGCCGCCTCCTACGAGCAGTACTTC
CASSGAGTAASYEQYF
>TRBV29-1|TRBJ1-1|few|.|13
TGCAGCGTTGAACAATGGAGGCGGACTGAAGCTTTCTTT
CSVEQWRRTEAFF
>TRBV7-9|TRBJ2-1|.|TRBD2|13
TGTGCCAGCAGCTCGACTAGCGGCAATGAGCAGTTCTTC
CASSSTSGNEQFF
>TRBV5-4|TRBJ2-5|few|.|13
TGTGCCGTGCGACTGGAGTACCAAGAGACCCAGTACTTC
CAVRLEYQETQYF
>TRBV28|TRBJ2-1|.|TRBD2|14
TGTGCCAGCAGTGGGACTAGCGGGAAAAATGAGCAGTTCTTC
CASSGTSGKNEQFF
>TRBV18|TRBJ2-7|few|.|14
TGTGCCAGCAGTCCGGTAGTCGCCTCCTACGAGCAGTACTTC
CASSPVVASYEQYF
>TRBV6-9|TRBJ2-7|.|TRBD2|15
TGTGCCAGCAGAAAGACTAGCGGAGGGGGGTACGAGCAGTACTTC
CASRKTSGGGYEQYF
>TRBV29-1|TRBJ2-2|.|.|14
TGCAGCGTTGGTTTCCAGGGCAGGTCCGGGGAGCTGTTTTTT
CSVGFQGRSGELFF
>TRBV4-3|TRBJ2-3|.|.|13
TGCGCCAGCAGCCAACAGGTCACAGATACGCAGTATTTT
CASSQQVTDTQYF
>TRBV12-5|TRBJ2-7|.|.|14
TGTGCTGGCGAGAGCCTAGGGGCTGCCTACGAGCAGTACTTC
CAGESLGAAYEQYF
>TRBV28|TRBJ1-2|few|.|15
TGTGCCAGCAGTCTCGCACACAGGGAGATTCATGGCTACACCTTC
CASSLAHREIHGYTF
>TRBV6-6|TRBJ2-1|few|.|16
TGTGCCAGCACTCCCTATGGTTACGCCGCCTACAATGAGCAGTTCTTC
CASTPYGYAAYNEQFF
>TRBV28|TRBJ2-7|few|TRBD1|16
TGTGCCAGCAGGTTCCGGGACAGGGTTATCCCCTACGAGCAGTACTTC
CASRFRDRVIPYEQYF
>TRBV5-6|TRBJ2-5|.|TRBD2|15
TGTGCCAGCAGCCTCCCGGCTAGCGGGGAAGAGACCCAGTACTTC
CASSLPASGEETQYF
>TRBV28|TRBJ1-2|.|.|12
TGTGCCAGCAGCCTTAACAGCTATGGCTACACCTTC
CASSLNSYGYTF
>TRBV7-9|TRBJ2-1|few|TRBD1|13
TGTGCCAGCAATTGGGACAGGTACAATGAGCAGTTCTTC
CASNWDRYNEQFF
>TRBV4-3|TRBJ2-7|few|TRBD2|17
TGCGCCAGCAGCCAAAGACTAGCGGGGGGAATACACTACGAGCAGTACTTC
CASSQRLAGGIHYEQYF
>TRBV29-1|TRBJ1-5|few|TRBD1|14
TGCAGCGCCCGGGGACAGGGGGCGAGTCAGCCCCAGCATTTT
CSARGQGASQPQHF
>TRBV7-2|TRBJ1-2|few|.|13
TGTGCCAGCAGCCCCGGACAGCTCTATGGCTACACCTTC
CASSPGQLYGYTF
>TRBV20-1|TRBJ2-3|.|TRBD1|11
TGCAGTGCTAAGACAGGGGATACGCAGTATTTT
CSAKTGDTQYF
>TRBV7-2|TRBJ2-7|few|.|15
TGTGCCAGCAGCTTAGATGCTCGGGGAGGCGGCGAGCAGTACTTC
CASSLDARGGGEQYF
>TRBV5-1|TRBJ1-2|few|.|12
TGCGCCAGCAGCTCGATGGACTCTGGCTACACCTTC
CASSSMDSGYTF
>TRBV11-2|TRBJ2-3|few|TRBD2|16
TGTGCCAGCAGCTTAGCCCTAGCGGGGCGGGCAGATACGCAGTATTTT
CASSLALAGRADTQYF
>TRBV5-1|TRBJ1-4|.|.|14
TGCGCCAGCAGCTTGGCAGGGAAGGCTGAAAAACTGTTTTTT
CASSLAGKAEKLFF
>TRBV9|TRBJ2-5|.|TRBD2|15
TGTGCCAGCAGCGTAGCTGGGGGGGTCCAAGAGACCCAGTACTTC
CASSVAGGVQETQYF
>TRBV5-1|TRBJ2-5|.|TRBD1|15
TGCGCCAGCAGCTTCTCGACAGGGTACCAAGAGACCCAGTACTTC
CASSFSTGYQETQYF
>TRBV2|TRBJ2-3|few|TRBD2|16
TGTGCCAGCAGTTATCCGGCTAGCGGATTTACAGATACGCAGTATTTT
CASSYPASGFTDTQYF
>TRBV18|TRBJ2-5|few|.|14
TGTGCCAGCTCACGGAACCAGGGGTCTGAGACCCAGTACTTC
CASSRNQGSETQYF
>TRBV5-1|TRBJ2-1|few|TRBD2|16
TGCGCCACCCGACTAGCGGGATGGGATTTGTACAATGAGCAGTTCTTC
CATRLAGWDLYNEQFF
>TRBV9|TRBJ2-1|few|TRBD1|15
TGTGCCAGCAGCTTCGGGACAGGGGGGAGCAATGAGCAGTTCTTC
CASSFGTGGSNEQFF
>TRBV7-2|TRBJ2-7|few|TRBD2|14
TGTGCCAGCAGCTTGACTAGCGGGATTAGCGAGCAGTACTTC
CASSLTSGISEQYF
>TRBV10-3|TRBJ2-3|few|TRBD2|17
TGTGCCATCAGCCAGACTAGCGGGAGGTCTGGCACAGATACGCAGTATTTT
CAISQTSGRSGTDTQYF
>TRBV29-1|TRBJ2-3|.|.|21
TGCAGCGTCACCCTACAAACAGGGGGCTTCGCTAGCGGGACTAGCACAGATACGCAGTATTTT
CSVTLQTGGFASGTSTDTQYF
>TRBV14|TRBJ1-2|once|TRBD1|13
TGTGCCAGTGCCCGACAGGGGCTCTATGGCTACACCTTC
CASARQGLYGYTF
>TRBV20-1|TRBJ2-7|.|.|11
TGCAGTGCTAGAAGAGAATACGAGCAGTACTTC
CSARREYEQYF